This T cell receptor beta chain was obtained from a study of OX40 agonist ivuxolimab in advanced cancers. Describing the broader study: Ivuxolimab was a fully human IgG2 agonistic monoclonal antibody targeting the costimulatory receptor OX40 (CD134). The monotherapy dose-escalation portion (N ≈ 57 patients) of the phase I ivuxolimab trial is reported in the paper. Peripheral TCRbeta sequencing aimed to test whether ivuxolimab altered TCR sequence diversity and caused clonal T-cell expansion. Intravenous ivuxolimab was administered to patients every 2 weeks at six dose levels: 0.01, 0.1, 0.3, 1.5, 3 and 10 mg/kg. A male proportion of roughly 80% and a mean age of 60 years, ranging from 23 to 79, were recorded for the dose-escalation cohort. Prior anti-PD-1, anti-PD-L1 or anti-CTLA-4 therapy was permitted, and checkpoint inhibitors had been received by less than 45% of dose-escalation patients. Among the approximately 50 dose-escalation patients, some 20 had hepatocellular carcinoma, 15 or so melanoma, 9 renal cell carcinoma and 9 head and neck cancer. Three dose-escalation patients achieved partial responses, one with hepatocellular carcinoma and two with cutaneous melanoma. The research as a whole found: Clonal expansion of both CD4+ and CD8+ blood T cells was observed from baseline to week 6 at doses 0.1 to 3.0 mg/kg. Antigen specificity was not determined for the clonally expanded peripheral T cells. Low levels of normalized T-cell clonal expansion were also shown by some nonresponding patients. In the 0.1-3.0 mg/kg groups, partial responders were among the patients with the lowest normalized peripheral clonal expansion, particularly in CD8+ T cells. After ivuxolimab, more expanded clones were found on average in CD8+ T cells than in CD4+ T cells.

In regard to this clone: The antigen it binds to is not known. No much larger clone exists at a distance of one base, and base qualities are not known.

Patients with autoimmune disease history or receiving systemic immunosuppression were excluded from the trial. In every dose cohort, peripheral blood was drawn for TCR sequencing at baseline, cycle 4 day 1, and cycle 7 day 1. Samples came from an open-label, multicenter, first-in-human phase I dose-escalation trial of ivuxolimab. Adults with locally advanced or metastatic head and neck squamous cell, hepatocellular, melanoma or renal cell carcinoma were enrolled in the trial. CD4+ and CD8+ T cells were sorted separately from peripheral blood before TCR sequencing. To sequence the TCRbeta CDR3 region, genomic DNA was isolated from the sorted cells. TCRbeta CDR3 regions were sequenced using the immunoSEQ Assay. In its TCRdb copy, this immuneACCESS table keeps in-frame sequences only and misses some clones. Where compared with another copy, unresolved V genes explain less than half of these, and the others have no known cause. The sample data list 43,000 or so clones, and roughly 85% of these were observed just once. Clones ranked in the top ten supply around 14% of the sample.

From its cysteine to its phenylalanine, the CDR3 spans 16 amino acids. Only CDR3 DNA is held: 48 bases, read in frame from base 1. Deletion took 0 bases off V and 4 bases off J, with a span of 10 bases between the germline ends. The germline V gene sets CDR1 to SGHVS and CDR2 to FQNEAQ. The TCR was taken from an adult with an advanced solid tumor such as melanoma, head and neck, liver or kidney cancer. Material: CD4+ or CD8+ T cells sorted from blood, obtained in a trial of the OX40 agonist ivuxolimab. The sequence links TRBV7-8 to TRBJ1-6, with a weak D call of TRBD1 (5 bases match). The DNA is as follows: TGTGCCAGCAGCTTAGCAGGGGCTATGTATAATTCACCCCTCCACTTT. Its translation is CASSLAGAMYNSPLHF.